The text below deals with one TCR beta chain. What it binds is not known. The data were obtained in a study of long-term antiretroviral therapy in people with HIV. The overall study: The 2015 immediate-ART recommendation was preceded by the earliest samples by about a decade.

Findings of the study overall: Dating from 2004 to 2017, the blood was possibly obtained under older ART regimens. Controls had broader CDR3 length ranges than HIV repertoires did.

Samples were assayed with immunoSEQ v3.0 at survey level. The protocol was immunoSEQ multiplex PCR, while the TCRdb copy is restricted to in-frame clones and leaves out a portion. Seen here are 37,000 or so clones, 80% observed once, and the top ten hold 5.8%. The CDR3 is 13 amino acids. CDR1 and CDR2 (germline): PRHDT, FYEKMQ (reference sequence). V dropped 2 bases and J dropped 6; count of bases not matched to a gene: 3. Specimens retained about 0.95-11 million cryopreserved PBMC preceding DNA extraction. The source of this sequence is a man aged 30 to 45 with HIV. Sequencing was performed on unsorted PBMCs, taken 3.4 years after starting antiretroviral therapy. This sequence joins TRBV13 and TRBJ1-2, with 7 bases that match TRBD1. DNA of the CDR3: TGTGCCAGCAGCTTAAGGGGGCAGAATGGCTACACCTTC. It translates to CASSLRGQNGYTF.